The clone carrying this T cell receptor beta chain has just a few counts. This record belongs to a study of human T cells and chemical hapten exposure. Study details: On around 2 cm by around 2 cm of upper inner arm skin, sensitization was performed with 2% DPC. Each patch test put 0.01% DPC on the upper back, and results were read at 6 days.

Trimming took off 4 bases at V and 4 bases at J, with 5 bases between the two ends. Germline V gene lookup returns CDR1 ENHRY and CDR2 SYGVKD. This CDR3 region has 12 residues. TCRdb re-called the RACE reads with MiXCR, one entry per CDR3 protein. The table lists about 250,000 distinct CDR3 sequences, about 7.7% of them singletons. Time point of the sample: pre-sensitization, week 0. The treatment denotes: therapeutic diphenylcyclopropenone sensitization with weekly scalp DPC. Suited to DPC and affected by alopecia, the donors ranged from 18 to 70 years old. The chain has TRBV10-3 and TRBJ1-3; the D is unclear. The sequence derives from a man aged 18 to 35 with alopecia areata. Some clones in this sample may be carry-over from other donors' samples. This specimen was whole blood, taken in connection with sensitization to the hapten diphenylcyclopropenone (DPC). The CDR3 loop reads CAISANGNTIYF. The CDR3 nucleotides are TGTGCCATCAGTGCCAACGGAAACACCATATATTTT.